This TCR beta chain was sequenced during a study of cytomegalovirus exposure and HLA in healthy donors. Findings of the study overall: Cytomegalovirus status, reportedly, was diagnosed with high specificity and sensitivity by the classifier.

V gave up 5 bases and J gave up 3 bases, with 10 bases separating them. CDR1 and CDR2 from the germline V gene are SGHTA and FQGNSA. There are 13 residues in the CDR3. With regard to this clone: The antigen is unknown.

The study ran its PCR with 60 Vbeta and 13 Jbeta primers. TCRdb's copy holds only in-frame clones and misses some; the assay was immunoSEQ multiplex PCR. Of about 43,000 clones listed, over 70% are singletons. This cohort consisted of healthy bone marrow donors. The sequence was collected from a man aged 50 to 59 in good health and CMV-seronegative. The V and J genes are TRBV7-2 and TRBJ1-2; D may be TRBD1 (6 bases). The material sequenced was PBMCs. The CDR3 nucleotides are TGTGCCAGCAGCCCACAGGGTGACTATGGCTACACCTTC. It encodes CASSPQGDYGYTF.